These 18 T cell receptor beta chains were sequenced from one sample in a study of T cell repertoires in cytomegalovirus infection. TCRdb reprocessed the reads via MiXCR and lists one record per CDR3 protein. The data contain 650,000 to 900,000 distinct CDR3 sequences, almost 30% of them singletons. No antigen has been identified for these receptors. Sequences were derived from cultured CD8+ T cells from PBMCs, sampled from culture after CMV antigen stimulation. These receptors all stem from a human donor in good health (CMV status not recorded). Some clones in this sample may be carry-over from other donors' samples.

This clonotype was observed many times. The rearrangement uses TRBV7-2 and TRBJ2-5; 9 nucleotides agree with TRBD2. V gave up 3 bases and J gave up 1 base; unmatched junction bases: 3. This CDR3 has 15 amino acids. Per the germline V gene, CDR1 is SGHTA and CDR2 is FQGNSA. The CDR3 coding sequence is TGTGCCAGCAGCTTTGCGGGGGGGAGCCAAGAGACCCAGTACTTC. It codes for CASSFAGGSQETQYF.

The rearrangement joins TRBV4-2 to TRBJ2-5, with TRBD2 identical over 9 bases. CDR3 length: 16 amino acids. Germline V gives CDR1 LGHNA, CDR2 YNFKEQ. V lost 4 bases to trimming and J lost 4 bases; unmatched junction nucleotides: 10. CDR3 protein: CASSPADGTSIETQYF. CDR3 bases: TGTGCCAGCAGCCCCGCCGACGGGACTAGCATAGAGACCCAGTACTTC.

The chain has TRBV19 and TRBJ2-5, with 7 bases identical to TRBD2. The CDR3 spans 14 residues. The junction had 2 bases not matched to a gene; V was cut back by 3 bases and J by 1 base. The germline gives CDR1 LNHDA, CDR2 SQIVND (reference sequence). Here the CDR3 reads CASSMTGGQETQYF. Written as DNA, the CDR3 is TGTGCCAGTAGTATGACGGGGGGCCAAGAGACCCAGTACTTC.

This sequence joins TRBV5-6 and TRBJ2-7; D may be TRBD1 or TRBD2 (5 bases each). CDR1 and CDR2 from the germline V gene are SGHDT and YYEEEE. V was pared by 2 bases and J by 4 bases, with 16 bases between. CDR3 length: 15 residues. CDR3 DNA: TGTGCCAGCAGCTTCGAGGGGCGCCCCTCTTACGAGCAGTACTTC. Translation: CASSFEGRPSYEQYF. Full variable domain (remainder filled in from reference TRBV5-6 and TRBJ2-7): DAGVTQSPTHLIKTRGQQVTLRCSPKSGHDTVSWYQQALGQGPQFIFQYYEEEERQRGNFPDRFSGHQFPNYSSELNVNALLLGDSALYLCASSFEGRPSYEQYFGPGTRLTVT.

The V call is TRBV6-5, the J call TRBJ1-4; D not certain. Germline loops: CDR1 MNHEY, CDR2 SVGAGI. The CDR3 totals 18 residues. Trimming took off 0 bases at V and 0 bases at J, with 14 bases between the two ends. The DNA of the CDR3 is TGTGCCAGCAGTTACTCGAACCCCTATTTTGCAACTAATGAAAAACTGTTTTTT. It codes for CASSYSNPYFATNEKLFF.

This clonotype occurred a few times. CDR3 nucleotide sequence: TGTGCCAGTACCCTCTTCTTGACAGGGGGGAGAAATCAGCCCCAGCATTTT. The encoded protein is CASTLFLTGGRNQPQHF. The V call is TRBV19, the J call TRBJ1-5, with 9 nucleotides matching TRBD1. The germline CDR1 and CDR2 sequences are LNHDA and SQIVND (reference sequence). The junction had 14 bases not matched to a gene; V was cut back by 7 bases and J by 4 bases. This CDR3 spans 17 amino acids.

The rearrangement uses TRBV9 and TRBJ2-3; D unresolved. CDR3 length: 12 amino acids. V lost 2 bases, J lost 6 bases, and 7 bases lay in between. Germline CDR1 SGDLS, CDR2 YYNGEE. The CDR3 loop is CASSVSWDTQYF. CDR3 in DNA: TGTGCCAGCAGCGTCAGTTGGGATACGCAGTATTTT.

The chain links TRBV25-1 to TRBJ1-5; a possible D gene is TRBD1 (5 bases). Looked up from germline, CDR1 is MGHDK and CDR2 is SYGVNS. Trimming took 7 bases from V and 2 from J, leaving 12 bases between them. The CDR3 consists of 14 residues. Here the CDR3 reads CASTGDGGNQPQHF. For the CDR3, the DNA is TGTGCCAGCACCGGGGACGGCGGCAATCAGCCCCAGCATTTT. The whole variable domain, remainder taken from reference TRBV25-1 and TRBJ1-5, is EADIYQTPRYLVIGTGKKITLECSQTMGHDKMYWYQQDPGMELHLIHYSYGVNSTEKGDLSSESTVSRIRTEHFPLTLESARPSHTSQYLCASTGDGGNQPQHFGDGTRLSIL.

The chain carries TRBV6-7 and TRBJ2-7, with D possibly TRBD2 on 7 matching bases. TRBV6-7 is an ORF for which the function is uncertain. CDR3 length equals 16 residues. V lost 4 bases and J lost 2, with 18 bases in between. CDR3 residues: CASSSGGQGPTYEQYV. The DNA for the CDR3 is TGTGCCAGCAGTTCCGGGGGGCAGGGGCCAACCTACGAGCAGTACGTC.

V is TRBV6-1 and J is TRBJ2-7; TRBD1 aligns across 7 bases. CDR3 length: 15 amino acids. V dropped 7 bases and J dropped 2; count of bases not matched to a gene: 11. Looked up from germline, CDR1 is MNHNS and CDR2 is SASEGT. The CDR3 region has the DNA TGTGCCAGCAAACCACGGGACAGTATACCCTACGAGCAGTACGTC. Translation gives CASKPRDSIPYEQYV.

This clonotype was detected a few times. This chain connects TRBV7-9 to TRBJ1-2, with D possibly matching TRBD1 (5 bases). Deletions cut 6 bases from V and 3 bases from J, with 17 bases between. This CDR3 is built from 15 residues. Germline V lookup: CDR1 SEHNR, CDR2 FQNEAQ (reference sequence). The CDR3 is CASRHDGGAYYGYTF. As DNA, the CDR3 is TGTGCCAGCAGACACGATGGCGGGGCGTACTATGGCTACACCTTC.

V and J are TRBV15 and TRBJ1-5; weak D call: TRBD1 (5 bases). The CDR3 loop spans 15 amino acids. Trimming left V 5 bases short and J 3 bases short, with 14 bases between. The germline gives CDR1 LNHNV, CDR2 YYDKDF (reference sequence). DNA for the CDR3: TGTGCCACCAGCCCATCGGGGGAGGACAATCAGCCCCAGCATTTT. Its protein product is CATSPSGEDNQPQHF.

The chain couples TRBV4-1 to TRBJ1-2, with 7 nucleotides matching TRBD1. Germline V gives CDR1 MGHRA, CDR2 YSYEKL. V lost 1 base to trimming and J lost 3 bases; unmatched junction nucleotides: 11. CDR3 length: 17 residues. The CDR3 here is CASSQGGGGGADYGYTF. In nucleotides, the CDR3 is TGCGCCAGCAGCCAAGGGGGAGGAGGGGGCGCCGACTATGGCTACACCTTC.

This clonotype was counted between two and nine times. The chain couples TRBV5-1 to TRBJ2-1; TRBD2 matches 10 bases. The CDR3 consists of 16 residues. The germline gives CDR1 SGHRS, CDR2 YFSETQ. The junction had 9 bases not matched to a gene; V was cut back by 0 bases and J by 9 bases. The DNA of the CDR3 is TGCGCCAGCAGCTTGGATTCTAGCGGGGGTATCCTTGAGCAGTTCTTC. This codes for CASSLDSSGGILEQFF.

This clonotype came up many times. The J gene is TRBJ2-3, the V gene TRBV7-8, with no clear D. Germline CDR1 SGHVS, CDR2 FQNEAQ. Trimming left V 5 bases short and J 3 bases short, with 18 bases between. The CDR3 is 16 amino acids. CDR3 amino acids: CASSQIDTSRTDTQYF. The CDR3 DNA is TGTGCCAGCAGCCAGATCGACACTTCCAGAACAGATACGCAGTATTTT.

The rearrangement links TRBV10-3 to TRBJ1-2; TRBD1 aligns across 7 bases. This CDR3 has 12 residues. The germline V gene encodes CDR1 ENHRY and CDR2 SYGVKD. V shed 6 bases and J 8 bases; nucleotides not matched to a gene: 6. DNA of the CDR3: TGTGCCATCAGGACACAGGGGTTGGGCTACACCTTC. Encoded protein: CAIRTQGLGYTF.

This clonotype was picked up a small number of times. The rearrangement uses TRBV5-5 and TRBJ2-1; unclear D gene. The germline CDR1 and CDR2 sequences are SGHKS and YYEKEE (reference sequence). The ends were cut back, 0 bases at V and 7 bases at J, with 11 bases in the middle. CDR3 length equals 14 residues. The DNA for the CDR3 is TGTGCCAGCAGCTTGGTTCCGGATGGGAATGAGCAGTTCTTC. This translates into CASSLVPDGNEQFF.

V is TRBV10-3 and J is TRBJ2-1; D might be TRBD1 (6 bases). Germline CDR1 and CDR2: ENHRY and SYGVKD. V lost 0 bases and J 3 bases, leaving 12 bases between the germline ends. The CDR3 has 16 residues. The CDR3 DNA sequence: TGTGCCATCAGTGAGTCGCGGCAGGGGCTCTACAATGAGCAGTTCTTC. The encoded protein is CAISESRQGLYNEQFF.